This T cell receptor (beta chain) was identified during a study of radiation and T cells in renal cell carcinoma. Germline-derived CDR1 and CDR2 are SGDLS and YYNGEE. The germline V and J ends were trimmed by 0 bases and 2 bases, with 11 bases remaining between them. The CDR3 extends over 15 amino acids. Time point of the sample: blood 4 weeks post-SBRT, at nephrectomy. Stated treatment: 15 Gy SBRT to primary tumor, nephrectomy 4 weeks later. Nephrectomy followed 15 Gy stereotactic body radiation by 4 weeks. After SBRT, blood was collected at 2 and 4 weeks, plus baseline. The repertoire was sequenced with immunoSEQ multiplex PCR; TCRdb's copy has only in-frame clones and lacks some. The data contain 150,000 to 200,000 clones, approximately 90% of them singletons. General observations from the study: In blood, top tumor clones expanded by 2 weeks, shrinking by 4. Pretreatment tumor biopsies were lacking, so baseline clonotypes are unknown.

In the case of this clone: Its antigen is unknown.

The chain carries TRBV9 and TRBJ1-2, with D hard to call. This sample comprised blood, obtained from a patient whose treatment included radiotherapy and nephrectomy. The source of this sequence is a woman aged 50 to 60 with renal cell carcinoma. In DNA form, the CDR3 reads TGTGCCAGCAGCGTAGGCACAGTTTCAAACTATGGCTACACCTTC. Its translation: CASSVGTVSNYGYTF.